These 3 T cell receptor beta chains were sequenced from one sample in a study of PD-1 blockade in classical Hodgkin lymphoma. Clones were read by immunoSEQ multiplex PCR, and TCRdb kept only the in-frame ones, dropping some. The top ten hold around 8.1% of the sample, which has roughly 7,000 clones, about four fifths seen once. Noted time point: newly diagnosed, previously untreated cHL patient sample. The material sequenced was peripheral blood mononuclear cells (PBMCs). These receptors came from a human donor with classical Hodgkin lymphoma.

The genes are TRBV30 and TRBJ1-3; D is uncertain. This CDR3 contains 13 residues. Germline V gives CDR1 GTSNPN, CDR2 SVGIG (reference sequence). V lost 4 bases and J 3 bases, leaving 10 bases between the germline ends. CDR3 DNA: TGTGCCTGGACTCGTGGGGTTGGAAACACCATATATTTT. Protein product: CAWTRGVGNTIYF.

The J gene is TRBJ1-6, the V gene TRBV2; TRBD1 agrees at 7 bases. The CDR3 sequence is 16 residues long. V lost 0 bases to trimming and J lost 8 bases; unmatched junction nucleotides: 7. From germline, CDR1 is SNHLY and CDR2 FYNNEI. The CDR3 DNA reads TGTGCCAGCAGTGAAGCCTGGTCAGGGGGGGATTCACCCCTCCACTTT. Its protein product is CASSEAWSGGDSPLHF.

The chain couples TRBV2 to TRBJ1-2; 9 bases match TRBD1. V shed 4 bases and J 6 bases; nucleotides not matched to a gene: 9. There are 15 residues in the CDR3. Looked up from germline, CDR1 is SNHLY and CDR2 is FYNNEI. This chain's CDR3 is CASSVSVGQGHGYTF. CDR3 DNA sequence: TGTGCCAGCAGTGTCTCGGTAGGACAGGGGCATGGCTACACCTTC. Full variable domain (rest looked up from reference TRBV2 and TRBJ1-2): EPEVTQTPSHQVTQMGQEVILRCVPISNHLYFYWYRQILGQKVEFLVSFYNNEISEKSEIFDDQFSVERPDGSNFTLKIRSTKLEDSAMYFCASSVSVGQGHGYTFGSGTRLTVV.